This TCR beta chain was sequenced during a study of T cell responses to AZD1222 COVID-19 vaccine. Profiled with immunoSEQ multiplex PCR; TCRdb holds only in-frame clones, not every one. The sample has 90,000 to 130,000 clones; more than 90% are singletons. The CDR3 extends over 16 amino acids. The germline CDR1 and CDR2 sequences are SGHTA and FQGNSA. The ends lost 4 bases at V and 1 base at J; junction bases unmatched: 1. The sample in question was peripheral blood, obtained 28 days after the second AZD1222 dose. The receptor's source is an adult who received the AZD1222 COVID-19 vaccine. The chain is built from TRBV7-2 and TRBJ2-3; 14 bases fit TRBD2. Here the CDR3 reads CASSSGLAGGTDTQYF. The CDR3 nucleotides read TGTGCCAGCAGCTCGGGACTAGCGGGGGGCACAGATACGCAGTATTTT.